This T cell receptor beta chain was captured in a study of identical twins (dated by TCRdb to the mid-2010s). In terms of the full investigation: To test whether fetal clonotypes persist, this study deep-sequenced TCR alpha and beta repertoires from monozygotic twins, from unrelated adults of various ages, and from cord blood. To rule out contamination, replicate twin experiments were performed at different times with different library preparation protocols. What the authors observed across the whole study: Conclusions relied on cross-sectional statistical analysis, since the same donors could not be followed over many years. Excess twin sharing in beta out-of-frame sequences was weaker because fewer shared sequences lowered the signal-to-noise ratio. Fewer insertions were carried by abundant cord blood beta clonotypes, a similar but weaker trend appeared in young adult naive repertoires, and no such trend appeared in memory repertoires. In monozygotic twins, out-of-frame TCR alpha sharing was systematically underestimated by recombination models, although the models agreed with sharing between unrelated individuals. Invariant T cells such as MAIT and iNKT could partly confound zero-insertion analyses, though diverse VJ usage argued against this for most clonotypes. Compared with coincidental sharing between unrelated individuals, out-of-frame TCR alpha sequences shared between twins showed an excess of sequences with low generation probability.

V lost 0 bases and J lost 8 bases; the stretch between them is 18 bases long. The CDR3 starts with the cysteine, ends with the phenylalanine, and has 15 residues. Only CDR3 DNA remains: 45 bases, in frame from the first base. CDR1 SGDLS and CDR2 YYNGEE were looked up in the germline V gene. The library was made by 5' RACE. Sequencing relied on an Illumina HiSeq 2000. A universal primer binding site was added through template switching, and the final cDNA carried a unique molecular identifier so that TCR cDNA molecules could be counted accurately. Specific primers in the conserved constant-segment region were used to synthesize first-strand cDNA for the TCR alpha and beta chains. Each cDNA library was double barcoded, with a SMART-Mk sample barcode plus Illumina barcodes, to control for contamination. TruSeq adapter sequences and Illumina sample barcodes were added in two successive PCR steps. TCR alpha and beta cDNA libraries were sequenced on the Illumina HiSeq platform with custom primers. The authors processed their data as follows. MiGEC processed the raw reads to extract unique molecular identifiers, while MiXCR was used to determine the CDR3 positions. For each individual, recombination models were inferred using an EM algorithm with the repgenHMM and IGoR tools. The analysis of shared clonotypes was done with the tcR package in R, with sharing normalized by the product of cloneset sizes. To study raw recombination without the effects of thymic and clonal selection, out-of-frame nonproductive sequences were analyzed. The public reads were reanalyzed by TCRdb: fastp trimming at Q25, MiXCR alignment, in-frame beta chains only. All rows with the same CDR3 protein become a single entry with the most common DNA and genes. The V and J calls here are based on TCRdb, not the publication. The table for this sample lists 600,000 to 850,000 distinct CDR3 sequences; about 20% of them were counted only once. Clones ranked in the top ten supply 13% of the sample.

Every donor was a healthy Caucasian. The twin cohort comprised three pairs of female monozygotic twins, all aged roughly 18 to 29 years. RNA for TCR libraries was isolated from peripheral blood mononuclear cells. Regarding this clonotype: No cognate antigen has been identified for it. One base away there is no much larger clone; base qualities are not given.

In addition, the sample was reused for a study of T cells expressing NK-cell markers. The second paper states: In sorted CD3+CD56+NKG2C+, CD3+CD56+NKG2C- and CD3+CD56-NKG2C+ T-cell subsets from several donors, TCR beta-chain repertoires were profiled. Of the eight sequenced donors, seven were found to be HCMV-seropositive and one was found to be HCMV-seronegative. In several experiments an anti-gammadeltaTCR antibody was added to restrict sorting to alphabetaTCR-expressing T cells. In six donors, the dominant CD3+CD56+NKG2C+ clonotypes ranked among the top 10 CD8+ clonotypes, making up roughly 1.0-7.0% of CD8+ T cells. Those dominant clonotypes were again the most abundant among CD3+CD56-NKG2C+ cells in a few donors, at about 25-60.1%. Whether the expanded NKG2C-expressing T cell clones were specific for HCMV antigens was left unclear. Randomly selected healthy volunteers, three men and five women, were used as the eight sequenced donors. HCMV serostatus was determined by detecting HCMV-specific IgG in serum with a commercial ELISA kit. Bulk peripheral blood T-cell repertoires were additionally sequenced from unsorted PBMC for over five donors. MIGEC was used to demultiplex reads and group reads by UMI, and MiTCR was used to assemble and quantify clonotypes. To remove erroneous sequences, TCR cDNA sequences were retained only when supported by two or more reads. The tcR package was used for downstream repertoire analysis, and clonotypes were matched across fractions by CDR3 nucleotide sequence plus V segment. VDJmatch was used to annotate antigen specificity against VDJdb, with one amino acid substitution allowed in CDR3.

The source of this sequence is a woman aged 18-30 years in good health. Recombination connected TRBV9 to TRBJ2-7; TRBD1 might be the D gene, on 6 matching bases. The sample taken for sequencing was PBMCs. CDR3 region: CASSVVGHHEAKQYF. The bases are TGTGCCAGCAGCGTAGTGGGACACCATGAGGCCAAGCAGTACTTC.